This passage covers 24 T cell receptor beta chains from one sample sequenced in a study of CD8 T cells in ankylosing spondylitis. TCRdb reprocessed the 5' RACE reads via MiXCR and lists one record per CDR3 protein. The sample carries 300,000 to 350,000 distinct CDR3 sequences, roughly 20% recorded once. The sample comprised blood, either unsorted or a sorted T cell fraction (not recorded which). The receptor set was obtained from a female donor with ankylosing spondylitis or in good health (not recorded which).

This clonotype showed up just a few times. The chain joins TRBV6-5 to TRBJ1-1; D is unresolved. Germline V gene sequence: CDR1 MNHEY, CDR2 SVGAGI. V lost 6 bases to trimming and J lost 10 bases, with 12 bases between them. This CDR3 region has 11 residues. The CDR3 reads CASRLERLAFF. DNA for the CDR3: TGTGCCAGCAGGCTCGAACGTCTAGCTTTCTTT.

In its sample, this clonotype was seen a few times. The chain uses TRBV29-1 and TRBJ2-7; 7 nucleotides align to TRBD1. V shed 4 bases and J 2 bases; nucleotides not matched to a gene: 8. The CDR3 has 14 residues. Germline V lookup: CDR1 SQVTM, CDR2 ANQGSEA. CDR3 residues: CSVASDRVTYEQYF. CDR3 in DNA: TGCAGCGTTGCATCTGACAGGGTAACCTACGAGCAGTACTTC.

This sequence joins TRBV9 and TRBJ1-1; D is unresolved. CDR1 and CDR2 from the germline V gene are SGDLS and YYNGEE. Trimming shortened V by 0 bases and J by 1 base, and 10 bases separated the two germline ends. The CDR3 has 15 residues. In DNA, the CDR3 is TGTGCCAGCAGCGTAGGGCCAGGAGGGAACACTGAAGCTTTCTTT. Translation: CASSVGPGGNTEAFF.

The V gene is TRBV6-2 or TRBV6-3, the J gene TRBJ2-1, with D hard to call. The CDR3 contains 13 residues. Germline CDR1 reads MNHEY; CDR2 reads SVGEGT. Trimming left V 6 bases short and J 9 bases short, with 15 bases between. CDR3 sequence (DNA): TGTGCCAGCAGAATTCTGTTTGTCGGTGAGCAGTTCTTC. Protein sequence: CASRILFVGEQFF.

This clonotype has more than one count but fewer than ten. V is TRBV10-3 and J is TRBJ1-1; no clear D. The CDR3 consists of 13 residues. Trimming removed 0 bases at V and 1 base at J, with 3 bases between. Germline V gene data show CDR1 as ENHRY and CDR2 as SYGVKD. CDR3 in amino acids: CAISESRNTEAFF. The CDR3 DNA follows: TGTGCCATCAGTGAGTCGAGGAACACTGAAGCTTTCTTT.

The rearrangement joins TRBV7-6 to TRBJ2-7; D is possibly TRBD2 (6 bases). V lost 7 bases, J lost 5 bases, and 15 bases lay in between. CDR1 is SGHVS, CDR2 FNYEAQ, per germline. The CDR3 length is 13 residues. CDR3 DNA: TGTGCCAGCAAGAATCTGACTAGGAACGAGCAGTACTTC. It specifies CASKNLTRNEQYF.

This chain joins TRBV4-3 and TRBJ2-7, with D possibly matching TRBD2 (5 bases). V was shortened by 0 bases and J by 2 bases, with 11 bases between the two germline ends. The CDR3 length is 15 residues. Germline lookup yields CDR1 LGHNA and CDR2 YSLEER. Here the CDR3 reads CASSQEGSPPYEQYF. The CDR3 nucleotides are TGCGCCAGCAGCCAAGAAGGGAGCCCGCCCTACGAGCAGTACTTC.

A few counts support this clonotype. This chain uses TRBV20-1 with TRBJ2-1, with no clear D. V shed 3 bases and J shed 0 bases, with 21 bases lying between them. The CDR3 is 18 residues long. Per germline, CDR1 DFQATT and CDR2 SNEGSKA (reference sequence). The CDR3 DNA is TGCAGTGCTAGTATCTCCCCCTCTGTTTCCCCCTCCTACAATGAGCAGTTCTTC. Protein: CSASISPSVSPSYNEQFF.

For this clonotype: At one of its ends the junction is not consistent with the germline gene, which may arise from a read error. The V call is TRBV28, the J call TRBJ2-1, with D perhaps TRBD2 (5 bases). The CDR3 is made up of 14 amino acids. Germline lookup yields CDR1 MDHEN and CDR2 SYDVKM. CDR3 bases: TGTACCAGCAGTTTAAGAGCGGCCTACAATGAGCAGTTCTTC. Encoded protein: CTSSLRAAYNEQFF.

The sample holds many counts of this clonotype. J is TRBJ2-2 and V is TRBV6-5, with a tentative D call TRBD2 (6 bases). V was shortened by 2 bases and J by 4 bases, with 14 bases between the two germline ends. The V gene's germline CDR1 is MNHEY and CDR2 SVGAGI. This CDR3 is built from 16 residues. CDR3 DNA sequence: TGTGCCAGCAGTTACCGTCTCTACGGGGGCACCGGGGAGCTGTTTTTT. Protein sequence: CASSYRLYGGTGELFF.

DNA for the CDR3: TGTGCCAGCAGTACCGGGGGCGTGGGCGCTTTCTTT. Its protein product is CASSTGGVGAFF. The rearrangement links TRBV12-3 or TRBV12-4 to TRBJ1-1; tentatively, D is TRBD1 (6 bases). V lost 5 bases to trimming and J lost 11 bases, with 15 bases between them. The CDR3 is 12 amino acids.

DNA of the CDR3: TGCAGTGCCGCTCTTCGACTAGCGGGAGTCACCGGGGAGCTGTTTTTT. Its translation: CSAALRLAGVTGELFF. The chain links TRBV20-1 to TRBJ2-2, with TRBD2 matching over 12 bases. Trimming removed 6 bases from V and 4 bases from J; junction bases left unmatched: 9. The CDR3 is 16 residues long. Germline V gives CDR1 DFQATT, CDR2 SNEGSKA (reference sequence).

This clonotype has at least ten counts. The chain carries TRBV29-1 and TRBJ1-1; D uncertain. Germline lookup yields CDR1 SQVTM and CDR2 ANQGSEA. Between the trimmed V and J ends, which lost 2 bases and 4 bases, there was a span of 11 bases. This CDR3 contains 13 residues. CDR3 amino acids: CSVEPAASTEAFF. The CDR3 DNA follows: TGCAGCGTTGAACCGGCAGCGAGCACTGAAGCTTTCTTT.

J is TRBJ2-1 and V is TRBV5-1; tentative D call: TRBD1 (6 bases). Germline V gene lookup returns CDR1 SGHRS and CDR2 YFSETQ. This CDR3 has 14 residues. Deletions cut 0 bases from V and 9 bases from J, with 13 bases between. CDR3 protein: CASSLGQGLGEQFF. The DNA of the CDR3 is TGCGCCAGCAGCTTGGGGCAGGGGTTGGGTGAGCAGTTCTTC.

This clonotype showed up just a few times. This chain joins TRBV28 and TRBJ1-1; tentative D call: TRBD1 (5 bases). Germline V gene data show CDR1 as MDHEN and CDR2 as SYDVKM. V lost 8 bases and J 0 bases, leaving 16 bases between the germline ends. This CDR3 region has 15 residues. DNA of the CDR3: TGTGCCAGCCGTTGGAGAGGGGAGATGAACACTGAAGCTTTCTTT. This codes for CASRWRGEMNTEAFF.

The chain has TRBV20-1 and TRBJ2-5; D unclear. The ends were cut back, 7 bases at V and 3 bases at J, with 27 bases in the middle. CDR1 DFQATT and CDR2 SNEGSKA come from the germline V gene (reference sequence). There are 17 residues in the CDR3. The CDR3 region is CSGASWAIEAGKETQYF. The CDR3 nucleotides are TGCAGTGGGGCAAGCTGGGCAATTGAAGCAGGAAAAGAGACCCAGTACTTC.

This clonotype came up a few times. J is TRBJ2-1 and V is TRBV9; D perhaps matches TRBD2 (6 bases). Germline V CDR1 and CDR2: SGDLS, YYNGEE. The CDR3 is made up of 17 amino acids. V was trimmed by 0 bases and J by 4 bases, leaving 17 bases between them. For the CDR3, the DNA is TGTGCCAGCAGCGTAGGGGGGAGGACACCGGGTTACAATGAGCAGTTCTTC. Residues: CASSVGGRTPGYNEQFF.

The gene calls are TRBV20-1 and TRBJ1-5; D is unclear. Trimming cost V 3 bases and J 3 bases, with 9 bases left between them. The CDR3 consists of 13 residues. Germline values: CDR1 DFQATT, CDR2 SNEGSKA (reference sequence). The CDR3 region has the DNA TGCAGTGCTAGCGGAGGAGACAATCAGCCCCAGCATTTT. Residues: CSASGGDNQPQHF.

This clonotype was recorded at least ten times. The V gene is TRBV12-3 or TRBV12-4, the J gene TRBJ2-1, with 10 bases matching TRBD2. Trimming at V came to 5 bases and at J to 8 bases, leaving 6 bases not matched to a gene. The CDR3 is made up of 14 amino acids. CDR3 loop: CASSVSGTSDEQFF. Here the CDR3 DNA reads TGTGCCAGCAGTGTCTCCGGGACTAGCGATGAGCAGTTCTTC.

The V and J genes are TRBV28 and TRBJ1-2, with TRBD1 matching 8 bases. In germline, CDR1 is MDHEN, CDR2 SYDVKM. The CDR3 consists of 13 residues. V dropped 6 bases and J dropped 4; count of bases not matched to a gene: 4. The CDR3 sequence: CASRTGTGYGYTF. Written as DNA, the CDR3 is TGTGCCAGCAGAACCGGGACAGGCTATGGCTACACCTTC.

The DNA of the CDR3 is TGTGCCAGCAGTGCCCGACAGAGGAACACTGAAGCTTTCTTT. It specifies CASSARQRNTEAFF. J is TRBJ1-1 and V is TRBV6-1; D may be TRBD1 (5 bases). V lost 4 bases and J 1 base, leaving 10 bases between the germline ends. There are 14 residues in the CDR3. Germline V gene data show CDR1 as MNHNS and CDR2 as SASEGT.

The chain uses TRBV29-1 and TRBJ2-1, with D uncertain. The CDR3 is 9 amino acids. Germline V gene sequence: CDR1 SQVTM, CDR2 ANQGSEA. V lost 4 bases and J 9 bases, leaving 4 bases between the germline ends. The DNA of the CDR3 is TGCAGCGTTGGAAGTGAGCAGTTCTTC. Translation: CSVGSEQFF.

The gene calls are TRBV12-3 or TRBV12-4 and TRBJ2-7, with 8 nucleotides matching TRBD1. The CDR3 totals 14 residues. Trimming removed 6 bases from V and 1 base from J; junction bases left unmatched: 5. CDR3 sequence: CASSRDRNSYEQYF. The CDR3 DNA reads TGTGCCAGCAGCCGGGACAGGAATTCCTACGAGCAGTACTTC.

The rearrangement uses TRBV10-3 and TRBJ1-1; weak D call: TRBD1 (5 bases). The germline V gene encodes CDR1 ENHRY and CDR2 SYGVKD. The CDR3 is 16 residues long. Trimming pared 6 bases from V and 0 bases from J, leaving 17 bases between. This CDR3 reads CAIRDTLGLLNTEAFF. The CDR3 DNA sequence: TGTGCCATCAGGGACACACTTGGCCTATTGAACACTGAAGCTTTCTTT.